This T cell receptor (beta chain) comes out of a study of control samples from healthy donors and cancer patients. The data were produced by immunoSEQ multiplex PCR, yet TCRdb's version contains in-frame clones alone and is incomplete. The table lists more than 85,000 clones, 85% to 90% of them singletons. Germline V CDR1 and CDR2: SEHNR, FQNEAQ (reference sequence). The length of the CDR3 is 14 residues. The V gene lost 7 bases and the J gene lost 5 bases, with 17 bases spanning the gap. Sequencing was done on a sample of blood. The J gene is TRBJ1-2, the V gene TRBV7-9; D possibly corresponds to TRBD1 (6 bases). This TCR derives from a woman aged 50 to 60 in good health. The CDR3 sequence is CASTPGGPSYGYTF. The CDR3 DNA sequence: TGTGCCAGCACCCCGGGGGGGCCATCATATGGCTACACCTTC.